The present entry profiles one T cell receptor beta chain with its context. The sample is drawn from a study of identical twins. The length of the CDR3 is 15 residues. Trimming stripped 3 bases from V and 8 bases from J, with 18 bases between. Via MiXCR, TCRdb re-called the 5' RACE reads, giving one row per CDR3 protein. The table records approximately 590,000 distinct CDR3 sequences, approximately 10% of them present only once. These records were also assigned to another study, of yellow fever vaccine responses in identical twins.

This TCR came from a woman younger than 30 in good health. This chain uses TRBV12-3 or TRBV12-4 with TRBJ2-3; the D gene could be TRBD1 or TRBD2 (5 bases each). Sequencing used PBMCs. This chain's CDR3 is CASSLGVGPLSTQYF. The CDR3, as DNA: TGTGCCAGCAGTTTGGGGGTAGGGCCTCTCTCTACGCAGTATTTT.